This is a list of T cell receptor beta chains from one sample in a study of PD-1 blockade in classical Hodgkin lymphoma. Some clones are missing from TCRdb's copy, which holds only in-frame ones; the method was immunoSEQ multiplex PCR. The sample shows 70,000 or so clones, approximately 94% of them seen only once. Source: peripheral blood mononuclear cells (PBMCs), taken at baseline. The receptors originated from a human donor with classical Hodgkin lymphoma. The CDR3 runs from the conserved cysteine through the conserved F or W. A D gene is named only where the DNA matches it firmly. Part of the rows lack a size; the others show once, few, many or a class for expanded clones.

clone_size: once; d_call: .; v_call: TRBV18; j_call: TRBJ2-2; cdr3_nt: TGTGCCAGCTCACCATACTATGGCAGGTCGAACACCGGGGAGCTGTTTTTT; cdr3_aa: CASSPYYGRSNTGELFF
clone_size: few; d_call: TRBD1; v_call: TRBV6-1; j_call: TRBJ2-5; cdr3_nt: TGTGCCAGCAGTGGGGGACAGGTGAGCCAAGAGACCCAGTACTTC; cdr3_aa: CASSGGQVSQETQYF
clone_size: .; d_call: .; v_call: TRBV4-1; j_call: TRBJ1-5; cdr3_nt: TGCGCCAGCAGCCCGGCCTGGGAGGCTGGGGCGTATAGCAATCAGCCCCAGCATTTT; cdr3_aa: CASSPAWEAGAYSNQPQHF
clone_size: .; d_call: TRBD1; v_call: TRBV30; j_call: TRBJ2-7; cdr3_nt: TGTGCCTGGAACTGGGGGGACAGGGGGACCTACGAGCAGTACTTC; cdr3_aa: CAWNWGDRGTYEQYF
clone_size: .; d_call: .; v_call: TRBV2; j_call: TRBJ2-1; cdr3_nt: TGTGCCAGCAGCCGGGACTCAAGCTCCTACAATGAGCAGTTCTTC; cdr3_aa: CASSRDSSSYNEQFF
clone_size: .; d_call: TRBD1; v_call: TRBV27; j_call: TRBJ1-1; cdr3_nt: TGTGCCAGCAGTTTTGGGACAGTGAACACTGAAGCTTTCTTT; cdr3_aa: CASSFGTVNTEAFF
clone_size: .; d_call: .; v_call: TRBV6-1; j_call: TRBJ1-1; cdr3_nt: TGTGCCAGCAGTGAAGTCTGGGACACTGAAGCTTTCTTT; cdr3_aa: CASSEVWDTEAFF
clone_size: .; d_call: .; v_call: TRBV9; j_call: TRBJ2-7; cdr3_nt: TGTGCCAGCAGCGTAGGTATCGGGGGAAACGAGCAGTACTTC; cdr3_aa: CASSVGIGGNEQYF
clone_size: .; d_call: TRBD1; v_call: TRBV7-9; j_call: TRBJ2-7; cdr3_nt: TGTGCCAGCAGCAAACTCGGGACAGGGCACGAGCAGTACTTC; cdr3_aa: CASSKLGTGHEQYF
clone_size: .; d_call: .; v_call: TRBV7-2; j_call: TRBJ1-1; cdr3_nt: TGTGCCAGCAACGAACAGGGAAGGGGCACTGAAGCTTTCTTT; cdr3_aa: CASNEQGRGTEAFF
clone_size: once; d_call: .; v_call: TRBV4-2; j_call: TRBJ1-2; cdr3_nt: TGTGCCAGCAGCCAAGAAGGGGGATCTATCGCTGCTAACTATGGCTACACCTTC; cdr3_aa: CASSQEGGSIAANYGYTF
clone_size: .; d_call: TRBD1; v_call: TRBV5-1; j_call: TRBJ1-3; cdr3_nt: TGCGCCAGCAGCTTGACAGGGGCGGGAAACACCATATATTTT; cdr3_aa: CASSLTGAGNTIYF
clone_size: .; d_call: TRBD2; v_call: TRBV28; j_call: TRBJ2-7; cdr3_nt: TGTGCCAGCAGCAGAGCGGGAGGGCCCCATTGGGCCGTAGAGCAGTACTTC; cdr3_aa: CASSRAGGPHWAVEQYF
clone_size: .; d_call: .; v_call: TRBV2; j_call: TRBJ1-5; cdr3_nt: TGTGCCAGCTCAGGGGTAGTGGGTAATCAGCCCCAGCATTTT; cdr3_aa: CASSGVVGNQPQHF
clone_size: .; d_call: .; v_call: TRBV30; j_call: TRBJ2-7; cdr3_nt: TGTGCCTGGATGGTAGCTATGGACGAGCAGTACTTC; cdr3_aa: CAWMVAMDEQYF
clone_size: .; d_call: .; v_call: TRBV5-4; j_call: TRBJ2-5; cdr3_nt: TGTGCCAGCGGCCAGTCCCTTGAGACCCAGTACTTC; cdr3_aa: CASGQSLETQYF
clone_size: .; d_call: TRBD2; v_call: TRBV18; j_call: TRBJ2-1; cdr3_nt: TGTGCCAGCTCACCACTAGCGGGAGATCTATTCAATGAGCAGTTCTTC; cdr3_aa: CASSPLAGDLFNEQFF
clone_size: .; d_call: TRBD2; v_call: TRBV30; j_call: TRBJ2-1; cdr3_nt: TGTGCCTGGTGGGGGACTAGCGGAAACAATGAGCAGTTCTTC; cdr3_aa: CAWWGTSGNNEQFF
clone_size: .; d_call: .; v_call: TRBV29-1; j_call: TRBJ2-1; cdr3_nt: TGCAGCGTTGAAGGGCTCGATCCAGAGCAGTTCTTC; cdr3_aa: CSVEGLDPEQFF
clone_size: .; d_call: TRBD2; v_call: TRBV9; j_call: TRBJ2-7; cdr3_nt: TGTGCCAGCAGCGCCGGGACTAGCGGGAGGAGGGACCCTTACGAGCAGTACTTC; cdr3_aa: CASSAGTSGRRDPYEQYF
clone_size: medium-sized; d_call: TRBD2; v_call: TRBV18; j_call: TRBJ2-7; cdr3_nt: TGTGCCAGCTCACCACCGTCGGTCAGCGGGGGATCGTACGAGCAGTACTTC; cdr3_aa: CASSPPSVSGGSYEQYF
clone_size: .; d_call: TRBD2; v_call: TRBV19; j_call: TRBJ2-7; cdr3_nt: TGTGCCAGTCTAAATACGGGGGGGCCTTCCTACGAGCAGTACTTC; cdr3_aa: CASLNTGGPSYEQYF
clone_size: .; d_call: .; v_call: TRBV5-6; j_call: TRBJ1-6; cdr3_nt: TGTGCCAGCAGCCATAAGACGAGGTATAATTCACCCCTCCACTTT; cdr3_aa: CASSHKTRYNSPLHF
clone_size: .; d_call: TRBD2; v_call: TRBV27; j_call: TRBJ2-3; cdr3_nt: TGTGCCAGCAGTTTAAGTCTAGCGGTCACAGATACGCAGTATTTT; cdr3_aa: CASSLSLAVTDTQYF
clone_size: .; d_call: TRBD2; v_call: TRBV9; j_call: TRBJ2-1; cdr3_nt: TGTGCCAGCAGCGCGGCGGGAGGGACCTACAATGAGCAGTTCTTC; cdr3_aa: CASSAAGGTYNEQFF
clone_size: .; d_call: .; v_call: TRBV11-2; j_call: TRBJ1-1; cdr3_nt: TGTGCCAGCAGATCGACAGGATCCGCAATGGACACTGAAGCTTTCTTT; cdr3_aa: CASRSTGSAMDTEAFF
clone_size: .; d_call: .; v_call: TRBV5-8; j_call: TRBJ1-2; cdr3_nt: TGTGCCAGCAGCCCTCCTTGGGGGCTAGTTAACTATGGCTACACCTTC; cdr3_aa: CASSPPWGLVNYGYTF
clone_size: .; d_call: TRBD1; v_call: TRBV7-9; j_call: TRBJ1-3; cdr3_nt: TGTGCCAGCAGTCGACAGGGCGCAGGAAACACCATATATTTT; cdr3_aa: CASSRQGAGNTIYF
clone_size: few; d_call: TRBD1; v_call: TRBV5-1; j_call: TRBJ1-4; cdr3_nt: TGCGCCAGCAGCTTGCTGACAGGGGAAGAAAAACTGTTTTTT; cdr3_aa: CASSLLTGEEKLFF
clone_size: .; d_call: .; v_call: TRBV7-6; j_call: TRBJ1-1; cdr3_nt: TGTGCCAGCAGCCATTGGGCCTTAGAAGCTTTCTTT; cdr3_aa: CASSHWALEAFF
clone_size: few; d_call: .; v_call: TRBV13; j_call: TRBJ2-2; cdr3_nt: TGTGCCAGCAGCCCCGTTCAGGGGAAGTGGGCCGGGGAGCTGTTTTTT; cdr3_aa: CASSPVQGKWAGELFF
clone_size: .; d_call: .; v_call: TRBV28; j_call: TRBJ1-1; cdr3_nt: TGTGCCAGCATGCCCGGGGTGGGGGGAACTGAAGCTTTCTTT; cdr3_aa: CASMPGVGGTEAFF
clone_size: .; d_call: TRBD1; v_call: TRBV19; j_call: TRBJ2-7; cdr3_nt: TGTGCCAGTAGCCGACTCCCGGGACAGGGGGCCGCCTACGAGCAGTACTTC; cdr3_aa: CASSRLPGQGAAYEQYF
clone_size: .; d_call: TRBD2; v_call: TRBV27; j_call: TRBJ2-1; cdr3_nt: TGTGCCAGCAGACTAGCGGGAACGTCCTACAATGAGCAGTTCTTC; cdr3_aa: CASRLAGTSYNEQFF
clone_size: .; d_call: .; v_call: TRBV2; j_call: TRBJ2-7; cdr3_nt: TGTGCCAGCACCAAACTAGTGGGGAGCTCCTACGAGCAGTACTTC; cdr3_aa: CASTKLVGSSYEQYF
clone_size: .; d_call: TRBD1; v_call: TRBV7-3; j_call: TRBJ1-2; cdr3_nt: TGTGCCACCCACAGGGGTGGGTTTAACTATGGCTACACCTTC; cdr3_aa: CATHRGGFNYGYTF
clone_size: .; d_call: TRBD2; v_call: TRBV7-9; j_call: TRBJ2-1; cdr3_nt: TGTGCCAGCAGCTCTATAGTCGGGACTAGCGGTTACAATGAGCAGTTCTTC; cdr3_aa: CASSSIVGTSGYNEQFF
clone_size: .; d_call: .; v_call: TRBV29-1; j_call: TRBJ2-7; cdr3_nt: TGCAGCGTTGGTTCAGGGGGGACAAGCTACGAGCAGTACTTC; cdr3_aa: CSVGSGGTSYEQYF
clone_size: .; d_call: .; v_call: TRBV19; j_call: TRBJ2-4; cdr3_nt: TGTGCCAGTAACGACGGGAAAGGACTAAACATTCAGTACTTC; cdr3_aa: CASNDGKGLNIQYF
clone_size: .; d_call: .; v_call: TRBV4-2; j_call: TRBJ2-5; cdr3_nt: TGTGCCAGCAGCCTCGAACAAGAGACCCAGTACTTC; cdr3_aa: CASSLEQETQYF
clone_size: .; d_call: TRBD2; v_call: TRBV6-5; j_call: TRBJ2-5; cdr3_nt: TGTGCCAGCAGTAGTATCAGCGGGGGGATGAAGACCCAGTACTTC; cdr3_aa: CASSSISGGMKTQYF
clone_size: .; d_call: .; v_call: TRBV7-9; j_call: TRBJ1-2; cdr3_nt: .; cdr3_aa: CASSFGEGYTF
clone_size: .; d_call: .; v_call: TRBV11-1; j_call: TRBJ2-7; cdr3_nt: TGTGCCAGCAGCTCCGGGGCCGACGGGGAGCACTCCTACGAGCAGTACTTC; cdr3_aa: CASSSGADGEHSYEQYF
clone_size: .; d_call: .; v_call: TRBV2; j_call: TRBJ2-7; cdr3_nt: TGTGCCAGCTGTAGAGGTAGAGCAGAGGAGCAGTACTTC; cdr3_aa: CASCRGRAEEQYF
clone_size: .; d_call: .; v_call: TRBV27; j_call: TRBJ2-4; cdr3_nt: TGTGCCAGCAGTTTCTCCGACACAAACATTCAGTACTTC; cdr3_aa: CASSFSDTNIQYF
clone_size: .; d_call: .; v_call: TRBV5-4; j_call: TRBJ2-1; cdr3_nt: TGTGCCAGCAGCCCCCAAGGGCGACTGAGCTCCTACAATGAGCAGTTCTTC; cdr3_aa: CASSPQGRLSSYNEQFF
clone_size: .; d_call: .; v_call: TRBV6-5; j_call: TRBJ1-2; cdr3_nt: TGTGCCACCTGGACCCGTAGGTCCGATACTGTCGGCTACACCTTC; cdr3_aa: CATWTRRSDTVGYTF
clone_size: .; d_call: .; v_call: TRBV18; j_call: TRBJ1-2; cdr3_nt: TGTGCCAGCTCAGCCAAAGACAGCACTTCCAATGGCTACACCTTC; cdr3_aa: CASSAKDSTSNGYTF
clone_size: .; d_call: .; v_call: TRBV5-8; j_call: TRBJ2-1; cdr3_nt: TGTGCCAGCAGCTTCTCGGGGGTGCGCGAGCAGTTCTTC; cdr3_aa: CASSFSGVREQFF
clone_size: .; d_call: .; v_call: TRBV28; j_call: TRBJ2-3; cdr3_nt: TGTGCCAGCATAGATTCGTGGGGGGGCCATAACACAGATACGCAGTATTTT; cdr3_aa: CASIDSWGGHNTDTQYF
clone_size: .; d_call: TRBD1; v_call: TRBV6-6; j_call: TRBJ1-6; cdr3_nt: TGTGCCAGCGGAAAAACAGGGGGCTTCCCTTCACCCCTCCACTTT; cdr3_aa: CASGKTGGFPSPLHF
clone_size: .; d_call: TRBD1; v_call: TRBV30; j_call: TRBJ2-5; cdr3_nt: TGTGCCTGGAGTGTACGGGCAGGGGGCTGGGAGACCCAGTACTTC; cdr3_aa: CAWSVRAGGWETQYF